This T cell receptor beta chain came from a study of cytomegalovirus exposure and HLA in healthy donors. The primer mix had 60 Vbeta and 13 Jbeta primers. The table came from immunoSEQ multiplex PCR; TCRdb's copy has only in-frame clones and leaves some out. The data contain about 110,000 clones, 65% to 80% of them singletons. Material for sequencing was PBMCs. This TCR was recovered from a female donor in good health and CMV-seropositive.

This CDR3 is CASTYGGSGNTIYF. The CDR3 coding sequence is TGTGCCAGCACATACGGTGGGAGCGGAAACACCATATATTTT. This chain connects TRBV6-1 to TRBJ1-3; D is ambiguous. V lost 7 bases and J lost 4, with 14 bases in between. The CDR3 sequence is 14 residues long. Germline V CDR1 and CDR2: MNHNS, SASEGT.